These T cell receptor beta chains were read from a single sample in a study of shared clonotypes between healthy human individuals. The protocol was immunoSEQ multiplex PCR, while the TCRdb copy is restricted to in-frame clones and leaves out a portion. Of roughly 520,000 clones in the sample, roughly 95% are singletons; the top ten hold 0.055% to 0.075%. Sequencing used naive CD4+ T cells sorted from blood. These receptors came from a woman aged 30 to 39 in good health. CDR3s leave out the opening cysteine and the closing phenylalanine or tryptophan. The order of the fields is V gene, CDR3 protein.

V: TRBV19; CDR3: ASTNDRVYTGELF
V: TRBV2; CDR3: ASSDRRPEAF
V: TRBV5-1; CDR3: ASSLAGSSSYEQY
V: TRBV30; CDR3: AWSLGYEQY
V: TRBV19; CDR3: ASTGSGRAANTGELF
V: TRBV29-1; CDR3: SAMDRDQPQH
V: TRBV18; CDR3: ASSLRTGSNQPQH
V: TRBV27; CDR3: ASSPRWTASSGANVLT
V: TRBV10-3; CDR3: AIRYNTAQDEQY
V: TRBV28; CDR3: ASNGGLTGGHEKLF
V: TRBV5-4; CDR3: ASSLAGLSSYNEQF
V: TRBV10-3; CDR3: AISDLSGHGYT
V: TRBV2; CDR3: ASSDKREGLMAYNEQF
V: TRBV5-1; CDR3: ASSIGGPTDTQY